The count of the clone carrying this T cell receptor (beta chain) is one. The data stem from a study of OX40 agonist ivuxolimab in advanced cancers. TCRdb's table, derived via immunoSEQ multiplex PCR, lists solely in-frame clones and lacks some. The sample shows 20,000 to 25,000 clones, roughly 82% of them seen only once. The specimen was CD4+ or CD8+ T cells sorted from blood, collected in a trial of the OX40 agonist ivuxolimab. The TCR comes from an adult with an advanced solid tumor such as melanoma, head and neck, liver or kidney cancer.

The CDR3 spells CASSQGGGSQPQHF. The DNA of the CDR3 is TGCGCCAGCAGCCAAGGGGGTGGGAGTCAGCCCCAGCATTTT. The chain links TRBV4-1 to TRBJ1-5; no firm D call. The V and J ends lost 1 base and 6 bases respectively, with 10 bases between them. The CDR3 loop spans 14 amino acids. CDR1 is MGHRA, CDR2 YSYEKL, per germline.